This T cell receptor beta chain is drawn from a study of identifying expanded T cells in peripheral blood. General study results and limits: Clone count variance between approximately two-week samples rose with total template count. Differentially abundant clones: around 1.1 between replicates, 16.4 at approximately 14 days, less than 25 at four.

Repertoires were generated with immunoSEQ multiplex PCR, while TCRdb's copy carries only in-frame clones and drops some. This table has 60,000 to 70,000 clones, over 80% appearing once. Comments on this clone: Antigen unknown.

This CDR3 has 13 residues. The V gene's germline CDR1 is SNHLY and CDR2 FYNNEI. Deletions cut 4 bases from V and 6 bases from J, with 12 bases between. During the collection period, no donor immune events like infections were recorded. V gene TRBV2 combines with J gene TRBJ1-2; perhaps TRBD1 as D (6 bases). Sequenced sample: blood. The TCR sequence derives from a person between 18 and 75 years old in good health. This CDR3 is CASSAYRDNGYTF. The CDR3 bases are TGTGCCAGCAGTGCGTACCGGGACAATGGCTACACCTTC. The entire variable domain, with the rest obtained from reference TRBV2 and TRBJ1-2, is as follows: EPEVTQTPSHQVTQMGQEVILRCVPISNHLYFYWYRQILGQKVEFLVSFYNNEISEKSEIFDDQFSVERPDGSNFTLKIRSTKLEDSAMYFCASSAYRDNGYTFGSGTRLTVV.